Presented here are 8 T cell receptor beta chains from one specimen sequenced in a study of CD8+CD57+ T cells in acquired aplastic anemia. The use of genomic DNA as template underpinned the TCR beta VDJ and CDR3 profiling. Using its own MiXCR run on the reads, TCRdb lists one record per CDR3 protein. The data hold 450,000 to 600,000 distinct CDR3 sequences, with around 30% observed a single time. Patients chosen for sequencing had shown CD8+CD57+ cell expansion by flow cytometry. Sequencing used sorted CD4+, CD8+, or CD8+CD57+ T cells (not recorded which) from PBMCs. These receptors originate from a human donor with aplastic anemia.

This clonotype was recorded a few times. The CDR3 loop reads CASTLDRGRGYTF. The CDR3 nucleotides are TGTGCCAGCACGTTGGACAGGGGAAGGGGCTACACCTTC. The chain employs TRBV6-1 and TRBJ1-2; 9 bases map to TRBD1. Germline CDR1 and CDR2: MNHNS and SASEGT. Trimming took 7 bases from V and 8 from J; bases not matched to a gene: 8. This CDR3 comprises 13 residues.

A word on this clonotype: At one end, the junction sequence differs from germline, possibly due to a read error. The rearrangement links TRBV10-2 to TRBJ1-2; 10 positions agree with TRBD1. Germline assignment: CDR1 WSHSY and CDR2 SAAADI. The CDR3 has 16 amino acids. CDR3 nucleotide sequence: TGTGCCAGCTCACCTGAGACCGGGACAGGGGAGCATGGCTACACCTTC. This codes for CASSPETGTGEHGYTF.

This clonotype was detected many times. This sequence joins TRBV9 and TRBJ1-2; tentatively, D is TRBD1 (5 bases). The CDR3 runs to 12 residues. Germline assignment: CDR1 SGDLS and CDR2 YYNGEE. V was shortened by 3 bases and J by 4 bases, with 7 bases between the two germline ends. CDR3 amino acids: CASSADIYGYTF. The CDR3 coding sequence is TGTGCCAGCAGCGCGGACATCTATGGCTACACCTTC. The full variable domain, completed using reference TRBV9 and TRBJ1-2, is DSGVTQTPKHLITATGQRVTLRCSPRSGDLSVYWYQQSLDQGLQFLIQYYNGEERAKGNILERFSAQQFPDLHSELNLSSLELGDSALYFCASSADIYGYTFGSGTRLTVV.

The chain is built from TRBV6-5 and TRBJ1-3; a weak D match, TRBD1 (5 bases). The germline V gene has CDR1 MNHEY and CDR2 SVGAGI. The CDR3 totals 16 residues. V was trimmed by 2 bases and J by 0 bases, leaving 11 bases between them. CDR3 loop: CASSYGAGLSGNTIYF. CDR3 sequence (DNA): TGTGCCAGCAGTTACGGGGCAGGGCTCTCTGGAAACACCATATATTTT.

This clonotype was seen only a few times. The chain has TRBV11-2 and TRBJ2-3, with 9 bases lining up with TRBD2. There are 16 residues in the CDR3. With 7 bases clipped from V and 0 bases from J, the junction kept 8 bases outside the gene matches. In germline, CDR1 is SGHAT, CDR2 FQNNGV. The CDR3 reads CASTHVAGASTDTQYF. CDR3 coding DNA: TGTGCCAGCACCCATGTAGCGGGAGCTAGCACAGATACGCAGTATTTT. Full variable domain (rest looked up from reference TRBV11-2 and TRBJ2-3): EAGVAQSPRYKIIEKRQSVAFWCNPISGHATLYWYQQILGQGPKLLIQFQNNGVVDDSQLPKDRFSAERLKGVDSTLKIQPAKLEDSAVYLCASTHVAGASTDTQYFGPGTRLTVL.

Ten or more counts support this clonotype. CDR3 sequence: CATSDFRGRFYGYTF. The CDR3 DNA reads as TGTGCCACCAGTGATTTCCGCGGTAGATTCTATGGCTACACCTTC. The V call is TRBV24-1, the J call TRBJ1-2, with no clear D. Per germline, CDR1 KGHDR and CDR2 SFDVKD. Trimming took off 1 base at V and 4 bases at J, with 12 bases between the two ends. The CDR3 spans 15 residues.

This clonotype was detected ten times or more. J is TRBJ1-4 and V is TRBV15; maybe TRBD1 (6 bases). V shed 0 bases and J shed 7 bases, with 12 bases lying between them. In germline, CDR1 is LNHNV, CDR2 YYDKDF (reference sequence). The CDR3 runs to 15 residues. The CDR3: CATSRDGQFGEKLFF. CDR3 coding DNA: TGTGCCACCAGCAGAGATGGACAGTTCGGTGAAAAACTGTTTTTT.

Only a few counts were recorded for this clonotype. V usage is TRBV18 and J usage is TRBJ1-5; TRBD1 matches 8 bases. Germline CDR1 KGHSH, CDR2 LQKENI. CDR3 length: 16 residues. J was trimmed by 3 bases and V by 4 bases; bases with no gene match: 8. In DNA, the CDR3 is TGTGCCAGCTCACTCTCGACAGGGGCCAACAATCAGCCCCAGCATTTT. It yields the protein CASSLSTGANNQPQHF.